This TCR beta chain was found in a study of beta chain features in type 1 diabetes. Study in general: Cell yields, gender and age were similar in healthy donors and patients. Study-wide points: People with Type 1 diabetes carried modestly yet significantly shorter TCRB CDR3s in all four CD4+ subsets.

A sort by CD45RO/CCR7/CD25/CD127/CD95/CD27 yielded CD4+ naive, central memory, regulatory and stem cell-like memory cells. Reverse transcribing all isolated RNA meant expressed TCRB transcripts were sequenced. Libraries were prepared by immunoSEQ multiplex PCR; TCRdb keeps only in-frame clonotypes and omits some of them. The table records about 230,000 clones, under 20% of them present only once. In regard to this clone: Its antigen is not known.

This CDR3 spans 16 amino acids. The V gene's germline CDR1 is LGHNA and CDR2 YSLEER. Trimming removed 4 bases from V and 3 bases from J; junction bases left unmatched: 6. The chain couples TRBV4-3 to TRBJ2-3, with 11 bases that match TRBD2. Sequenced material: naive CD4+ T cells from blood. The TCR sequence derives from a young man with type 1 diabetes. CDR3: CASSLRTSGRTDTQYF. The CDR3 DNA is TGCGCCAGCAGCCTCCGAACTAGCGGGAGAACAGATACGCAGTATTTT.